The source of this T cell receptor beta chain is a study of Graves' ophthalmopathy and Graves' hyperthyroidism. In its sample, this clonotype was seen many times. Its antigen is undetermined. Germline V lookup: CDR1 PRHDT, CDR2 FYEKMQ (reference sequence). Trimming stripped 1 base from V and 4 bases from J, with 17 bases between. The CDR3 totals 16 residues. Whole-study findings and limits: Also, most clonotypes expanded in the thyroid above 0.001 frequency appeared in blood.

Uncontrolled infections, pregnancy, lactation or other autoimmune diseases led to patient exclusion. Diagnostic conclusions were grounded in clinical symptoms, serum thyroxine, TRAb, thyroid ultrasound and orbital computed tomography. The authors amplified TCR beta CDR3 regions, and they did so from RNA transcripts for repertoire sequencing. The library came from an HTBI-primed first-round RT-PCR and a second-round multiplex PCR. TCRdb reprocessed the multiplex PCR reads with MiXCR, giving one entry per CDR3 protein. This table has 200,000 to 250,000 distinct CDR3 sequences, approximately 29% appearing once.

Input material: peripheral blood. The receptor comes from a man aged 45 to 65 with Graves' ophthalmopathy. The rearrangement links TRBV13 to TRBJ2-7; possibly TRBD1 or TRBD2 for D (5 bases each). The DNA of the CDR3 is TGTGCCAGCAGCTTAGAGCTGGGGGTCAACCGATACGAGCAGTACTTC. It encodes CASSLELGVNRYEQYF.